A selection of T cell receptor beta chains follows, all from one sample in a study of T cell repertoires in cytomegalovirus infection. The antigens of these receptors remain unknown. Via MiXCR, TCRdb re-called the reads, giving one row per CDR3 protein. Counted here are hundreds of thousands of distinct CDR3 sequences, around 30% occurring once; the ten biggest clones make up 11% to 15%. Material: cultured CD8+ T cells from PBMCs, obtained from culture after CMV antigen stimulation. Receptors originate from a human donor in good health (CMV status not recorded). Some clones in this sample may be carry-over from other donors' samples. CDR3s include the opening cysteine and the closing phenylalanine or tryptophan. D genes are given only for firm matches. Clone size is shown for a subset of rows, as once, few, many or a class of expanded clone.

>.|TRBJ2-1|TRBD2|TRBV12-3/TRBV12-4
CASSPPPGRDYGRYNEQFF
TGTGCCAGCAGCCCCCCCCCGGGGAGGGATTACGGGCGGTACAATGAGCAGTTCTTC
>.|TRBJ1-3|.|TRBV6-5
CASMGWGNTIYF
TGTGCCAGCATGGGGTGGGGAAACACCATATATTTT
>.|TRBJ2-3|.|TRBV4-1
CASSQVVGGLGDTQYF
TGCGCCAGCAGCCAAGTAGTGGGGGGGCTGGGAGATACGCAGTATTTT
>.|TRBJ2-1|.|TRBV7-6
CASSRGASEPNNEQFF
TGTGCCAGCAGCCGGGGGGCTAGCGAGCCGAACAATGAGCAGTTCTTC
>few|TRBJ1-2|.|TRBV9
CASSVEKRGSNYGYTF
TGTGCCAGCAGCGTAGAGAAAAGGGGATCTAACTATGGCTACACCTTC
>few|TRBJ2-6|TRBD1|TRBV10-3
CAISELGQGFFSGANVLTF
TGTGCCATCAGTGAGTTGGGACAGGGATTTTTCTCTGGGGCCAACGTCCTGACTTTC
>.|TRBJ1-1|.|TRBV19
CASSMDDAMNTEAFF
TGTGCCAGTAGTATGGACGACGCCATGAACACTGAAGCTTTCTTT
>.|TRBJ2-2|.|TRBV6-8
CASNAHRAIGPTGELFF
TGTGCCAGCAATGCCCACCGGGCAATTGGCCCCACCGGGGAGCTGTTTTTT
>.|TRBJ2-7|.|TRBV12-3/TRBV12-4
CVSSSSRTTYEQYF
TGTGTCAGCAGCTCTAGCCGTACCACCTACGAGCAGTACTTC
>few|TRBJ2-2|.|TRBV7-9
CASSQVLNTGELFF
TGTGCCAGCAGCCAGGTTCTTAACACCGGGGAGCTGTTTTTT
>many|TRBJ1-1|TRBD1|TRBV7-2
CASSDWTGGPTNTEAFF
TGTGCCAGCAGCGACTGGACAGGCGGACCCACGAACACTGAAGCTTTCTTT
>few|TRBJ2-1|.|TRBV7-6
CASSFAPGPGDEQFF
TGTGCTAGCAGCTTTGCCCCTGGCCCTGGGGATGAGCAGTTCTTC
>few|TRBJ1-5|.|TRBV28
CASSPPLQIEPQHF
TGTGCCAGCAGCCCTCCCCTGCAGATCGAGCCCCAGCATTTT
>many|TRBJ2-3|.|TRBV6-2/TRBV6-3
CASSYSLERLGDTQYF
TGTGCCAGCAGTTACTCGTTGGAAAGGTTAGGAGATACGCAGTATTTT
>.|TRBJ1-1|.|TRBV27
CASSRGSATEAFF
TGTGCCAGCAGCCGGGGGTCGGCCACTGAAGCTTTCTTT
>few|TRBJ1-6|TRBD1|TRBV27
CASSMSEGQGINSPLHF
TGTGCCAGCAGTATGTCTGAGGGACAGGGAATAAATTCACCCCTCCACTTT
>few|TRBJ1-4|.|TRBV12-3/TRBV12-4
CASSHPGIQEKLFF
TGTGCCAGCAGCCATCCAGGGATACAGGAAAAACTGTTTTTT
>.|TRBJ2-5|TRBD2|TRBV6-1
CASSFLAGETQYF
TGTGCCAGCAGTTTTCTAGCGGGGGAGACCCAGTACTTC
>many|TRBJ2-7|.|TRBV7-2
CASSFTWLGYEQYF
TGTGCCAGCAGCTTTACCTGGTTGGGCTACGAGCAGTACTTC
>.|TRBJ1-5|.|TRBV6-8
CASSYFSDQPQHF
TGTGCCAGCAGTTACTTCTCGGATCAGCCCCAGCATTTT
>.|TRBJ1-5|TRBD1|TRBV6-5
CASSQRQGASNQPQHF
TGTGCCAGCAGTCAGAGACAGGGGGCAAGCAATCAGCCCCAGCATTTT
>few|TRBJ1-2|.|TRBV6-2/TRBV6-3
CASSYSEVNYGYTF
TGTGCCAGCAGTTACTCGGAGGTTAACTATGGCTACACCTTC
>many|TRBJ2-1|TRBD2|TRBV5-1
CASSSLAGPYNEQFF
TGTGCCAGCAGTTCTCTAGCGGGGCCCTACAATGAGCAGTTCTTC
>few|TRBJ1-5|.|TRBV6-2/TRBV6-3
CASSYLVEANQPQHF
TGTGCCAGCAGTTACCTCGTGGAAGCAAATCAGCCCCAGCATTTT
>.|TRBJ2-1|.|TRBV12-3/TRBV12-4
CASSFAAYNEQFF
TGTGCCAGCAGTTTTGCCGCCTACAATGAGCAGTTCTTC
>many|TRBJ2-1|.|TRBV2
CASSEVVQSPYNEQFF
TGTGCCAGCAGTGAGGTAGTACAGAGTCCGTACAATGAGCAGTTCTTC
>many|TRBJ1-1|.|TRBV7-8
CASSPWGSARAEAFF
TGTGCCAGCAGCCCGTGGGGGTCCGCCAGGGCTGAAGCTTTCTTT
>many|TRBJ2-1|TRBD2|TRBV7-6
CASSWGLAGENNEQFF
TGTGCCAGCAGCTGGGGACTAGCGGGGGAAAACAATGAGCAGTTCTTC
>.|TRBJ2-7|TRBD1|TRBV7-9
CASSGTGWSTYEQYF
TGTGCCAGCAGCGGGACAGGGTGGTCAACCTACGAGCAGTACTTC